The entry below describes one T cell receptor (beta chain). Antigen unknown. Sequencing was performed with immunoSEQ multiplex PCR; in TCRdb, only in-frame clones are kept and a portion is missing. The sample records fewer than 6,000 clones, 85% to 90% being singletons. The time point denotes: newly diagnosed, previously untreated cHL patient sample. Isolated CD8+ T cells were derived from thawed PBMCs through magnetic negative selection. The comparison group had newly diagnosed, previously untreated classical Hodgkin lymphoma. The data stem from a study of PD-1 blockade in classical Hodgkin lymphoma. The study, taken as a whole, reports: Healthy donors reportedly exceeded newly diagnosed patients in baseline TCR diversity. The drivers behind the repertoire differences, possibly disease activity or prior therapy, remain undefined.

V was pared by 3 bases and J by 0 bases, with 9 bases between. The length of the CDR3 is 14 residues. Germline CDR1 and CDR2: SGHVS and FNYEAQ. The source of this sequence is a human donor with classical Hodgkin lymphoma. The rearrangement uses TRBV7-6 and TRBJ2-7; the D gene could be TRBD1 or TRBD2 (5 bases each). Sample: CD8+ T cells from blood. The CDR3 here is CASSFGTGSYEQYF. The CDR3, as DNA: TGTGCCAGCAGCTTCGGGACGGGCTCCTACGAGCAGTACTTC.